This T cell receptor (beta chain) was sequenced for a study of vaccination and CD4 T cells after COVID-19. About the research overall: Median time from second vaccine dose to sampling was 72 days (14 to 241).

Concerning this clonotype itself: Its antigen remains unidentified. The germline gene is not matched at one end of the junction; a read error may be the cause.

Time point specified: late sampling 161 to 241 days after vaccination in a few convalescent patients. This sample's treatment: approximately 10-day PBMC culture with coronavirus spike peptide pools or control peptides (ViraFEST assay). The CDR3 loop spans 15 amino acids. Germline loops: CDR1 LNHDA, CDR2 SQIVND (reference sequence). At the Johns Hopkins FTIC core, DNA taken from cultured CD4+ T cells was sequenced by way of the Oncomine TCR Beta short-read assay. TCRdb itself ran the PCR reads through MiXCR, one entry per CDR3 protein. The table lists roughly 26,000 distinct CDR3 sequences, 35% to 40% of them singletons.

The clonotype comes from a human donor who had recovered from COVID-19. The sequenced sample was CD4+ T cells from blood, cultured in vitro, obtained about 7 months after SARS-CoV-2 vaccination. This chain uses TRBV19 with TRBJ2-1, with 12 bases matching TRBD2. The chain's CDR3 is CASSVGTSGFNAQFF. The CDR3 DNA is TGTGCCAGTAGTGTCGGGACTAGCGGGTTTAATGCGCAGTTCTTC.